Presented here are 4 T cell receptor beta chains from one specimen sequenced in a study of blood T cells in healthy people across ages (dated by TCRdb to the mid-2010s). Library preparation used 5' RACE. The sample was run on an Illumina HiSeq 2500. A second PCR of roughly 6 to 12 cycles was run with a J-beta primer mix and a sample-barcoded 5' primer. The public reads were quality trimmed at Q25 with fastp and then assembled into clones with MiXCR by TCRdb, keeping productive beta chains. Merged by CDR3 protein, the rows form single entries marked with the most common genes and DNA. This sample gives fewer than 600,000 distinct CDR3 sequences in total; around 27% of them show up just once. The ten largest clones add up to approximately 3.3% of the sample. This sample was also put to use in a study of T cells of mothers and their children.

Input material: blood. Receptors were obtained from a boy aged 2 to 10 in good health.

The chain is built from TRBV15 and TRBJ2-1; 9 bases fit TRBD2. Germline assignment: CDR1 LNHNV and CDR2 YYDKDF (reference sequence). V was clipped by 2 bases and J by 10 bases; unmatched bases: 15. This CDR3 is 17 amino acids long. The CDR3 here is CATSRLVGLARRGEQFF. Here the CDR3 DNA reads TGTGCCACCAGCAGATTAGTCGGACTAGCGCGACGGGGGGAGCAGTTCTTC. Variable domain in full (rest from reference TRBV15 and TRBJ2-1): DAMVIQNPRYQVTQFGKPVTLSCSQTLNHNVMYWYQQKSSQAPKLLFHYYDKDFNNEADTPDNFQSRRPNTSFCFLDIRSPGLGDTAMYLCATSRLVGLARRGEQFFGPGTRLTVL.

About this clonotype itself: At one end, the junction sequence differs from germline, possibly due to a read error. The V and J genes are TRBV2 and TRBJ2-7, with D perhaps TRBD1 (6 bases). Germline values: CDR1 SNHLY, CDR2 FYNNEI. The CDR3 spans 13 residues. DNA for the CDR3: TGTGCCAGCAGCGAAGCAGGGGTGGGGGAGCAGTACTTC. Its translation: CASSEAGVGEQYF.

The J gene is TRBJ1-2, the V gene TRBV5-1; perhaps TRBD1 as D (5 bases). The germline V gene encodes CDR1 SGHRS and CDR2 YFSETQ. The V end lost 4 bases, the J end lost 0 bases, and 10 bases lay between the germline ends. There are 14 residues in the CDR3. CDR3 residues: CASSGGGANYGYTF. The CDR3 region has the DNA TGCGCCAGCAGCGGAGGAGGGGCTAACTATGGCTACACCTTC.

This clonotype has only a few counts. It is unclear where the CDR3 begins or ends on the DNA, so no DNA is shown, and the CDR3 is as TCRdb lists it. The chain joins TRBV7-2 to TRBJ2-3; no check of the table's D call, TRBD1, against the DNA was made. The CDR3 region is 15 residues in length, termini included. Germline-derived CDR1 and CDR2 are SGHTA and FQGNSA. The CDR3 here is CASSFWRGGTDTQYF.